Sequencing of this TCR beta chain was carried out in a study of neurological immune-mediated disorders. In the study overall: Of the approximately 35 patients who had multiple sclerosis, roughly 31 had the relapsing-remitting form and 3 had the secondary progressive form. Overall study results and limits: In HTLV-1-associated myelopathy, TCR clonal expansion was greatest, whereas multiple sclerosis had the least, falling below healthy controls.

CDR1 SGHRS and CDR2 YFSETQ come from the germline V gene. V shed 4 bases and J shed 8 bases, with 13 bases lying between them. The CDR3 extends over 13 amino acids. This clonotype was picked up many times. What it binds is not known. TCRdb recomputed calls from the 5' RACE reads with MiXCR, one row per CDR3 protein. In the table there are 50,000 to 80,000 distinct CDR3 sequences, less than 5.5% of which are singletons. The sequence came from a man between 25 and 39 years old with multiple sclerosis. J is TRBJ2-4 and V is TRBV5-1; D call uncertain. Specimen: PBMCs. DNA of the CDR3: TGCGCCAGCAGCCCGGACGGCTGGGACATTCAGTACTTC. Amino acid sequence: CASSPDGWDIQYF.